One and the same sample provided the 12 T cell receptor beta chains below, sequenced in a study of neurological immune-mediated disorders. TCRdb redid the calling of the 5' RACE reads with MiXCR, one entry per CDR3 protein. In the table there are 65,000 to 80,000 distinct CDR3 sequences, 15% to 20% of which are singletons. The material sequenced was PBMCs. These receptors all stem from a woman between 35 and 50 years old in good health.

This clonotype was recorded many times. The DNA for the CDR3 is TGTGCCAGCAGCCAAAGAGACAGGGGGCGGCAGTACGTC. Translated, it gives CASSQRDRGRQYV. The chain carries TRBV14 and TRBJ2-7; 10 bases map to TRBD1. J was trimmed by 9 bases and V by 2 bases; bases with no gene match: 4. Germline V gives CDR1 SGHDN, CDR2 FVKESK. This CDR3 region has 13 residues.

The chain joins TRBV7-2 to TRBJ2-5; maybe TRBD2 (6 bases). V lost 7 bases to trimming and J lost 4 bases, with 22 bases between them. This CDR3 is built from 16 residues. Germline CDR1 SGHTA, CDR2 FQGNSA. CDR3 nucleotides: TGTGCCAGCACCTTTGCCGGGGGACCCCCAGGAGAGACCCAGTACTTC. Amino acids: CASTFAGGPPGETQYF.

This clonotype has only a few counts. CDR3 in DNA: TGCGCCAGCAGGCCGGGACTGTCCTACAATGAGCAGTTCTTC. Translated: CASRPGLSYNEQFF. This sequence joins TRBV5-1 and TRBJ2-1; a possible D gene is TRBD2 (6 bases). The V gene lost 5 bases and the J gene lost 1 base, with 10 bases spanning the gap. The germline V gene has CDR1 SGHRS and CDR2 YFSETQ. The CDR3 length is 14 residues.

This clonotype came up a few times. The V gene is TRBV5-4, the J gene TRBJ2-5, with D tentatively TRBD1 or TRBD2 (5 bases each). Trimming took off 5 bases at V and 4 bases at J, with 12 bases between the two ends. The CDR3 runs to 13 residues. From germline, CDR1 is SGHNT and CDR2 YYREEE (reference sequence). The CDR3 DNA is TGTGCCAGCAGTCTGGGGGTTCGAGAGACCCAGTACTTC. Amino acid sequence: CASSLGVRETQYF.

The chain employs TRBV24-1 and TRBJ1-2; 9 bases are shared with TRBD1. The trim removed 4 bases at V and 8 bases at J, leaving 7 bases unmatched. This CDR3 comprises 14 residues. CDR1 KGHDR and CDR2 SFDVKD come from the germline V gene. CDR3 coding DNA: TGTGCCACCAGTGAACGTGGGACAGGGAGAGGCTACACCTTC. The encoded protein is CATSERGTGRGYTF.

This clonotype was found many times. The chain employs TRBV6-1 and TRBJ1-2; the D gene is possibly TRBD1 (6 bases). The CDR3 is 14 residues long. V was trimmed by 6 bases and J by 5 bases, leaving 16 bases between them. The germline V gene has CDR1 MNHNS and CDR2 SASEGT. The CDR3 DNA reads TGTGCCAGCAGCACATGGGGGCAGGGGTATGGCTACACCTTC. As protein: CASSTWGQGYGYTF.

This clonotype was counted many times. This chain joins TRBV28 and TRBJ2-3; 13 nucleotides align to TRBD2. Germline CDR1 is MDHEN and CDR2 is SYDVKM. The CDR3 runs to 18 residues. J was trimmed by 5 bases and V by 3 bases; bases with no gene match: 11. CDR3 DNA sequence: TGTGCCAGCAGTTTGTCCCTCCAACTAGCGGGGGGGCAAGATACGCAGTATTTT. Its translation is CASSLSLQLAGGQDTQYF.

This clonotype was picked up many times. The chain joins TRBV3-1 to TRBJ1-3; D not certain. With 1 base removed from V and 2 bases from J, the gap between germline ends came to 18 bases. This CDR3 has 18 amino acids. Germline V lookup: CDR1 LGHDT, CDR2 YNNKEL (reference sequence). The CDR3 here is CASSQGMPSREPGNTIYF. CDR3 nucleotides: TGTGCCAGCAGCCAAGGAATGCCATCCAGAGAACCTGGAAACACCATATATTTT.

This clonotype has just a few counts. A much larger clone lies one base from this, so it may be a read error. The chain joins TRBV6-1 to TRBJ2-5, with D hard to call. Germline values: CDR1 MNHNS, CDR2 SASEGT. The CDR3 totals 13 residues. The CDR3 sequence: CVSSAVGQETQYF. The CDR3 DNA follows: TGTGTCAGCAGTGCGGTAGGACAAGAGACCCAGTACTTC.

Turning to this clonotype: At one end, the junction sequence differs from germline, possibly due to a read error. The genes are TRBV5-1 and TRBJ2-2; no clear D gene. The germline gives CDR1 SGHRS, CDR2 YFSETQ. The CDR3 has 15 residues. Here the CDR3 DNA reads TGCGCCATCAGCTTGATCGTTGGGAACACCGGGGAGCTGTTTTTT. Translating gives CAISLIVGNTGELFF.

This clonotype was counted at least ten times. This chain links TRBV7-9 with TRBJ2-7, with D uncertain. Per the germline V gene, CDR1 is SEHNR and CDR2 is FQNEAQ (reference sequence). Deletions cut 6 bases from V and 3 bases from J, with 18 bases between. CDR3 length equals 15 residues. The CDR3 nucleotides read TGTGCCAGCAGTCGAGCGCAGCAGATGGGCTACGAGCAGTACTTC. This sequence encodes CASSRAQQMGYEQYF.

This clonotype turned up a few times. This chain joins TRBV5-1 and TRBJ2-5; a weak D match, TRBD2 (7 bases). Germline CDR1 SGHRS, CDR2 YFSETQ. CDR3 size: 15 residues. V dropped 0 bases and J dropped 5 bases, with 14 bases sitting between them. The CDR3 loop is CASSLAGGLRETQYF. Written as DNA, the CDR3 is TGCGCCAGCAGCTTGGCCGGGGGGCTGAGGGAGACCCAGTACTTC. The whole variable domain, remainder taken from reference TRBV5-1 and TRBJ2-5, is KAGVTQTPRYLIKTRGQQVTLSCSPISGHRSVSWYQQTPGQGLQFLFEYFSETQRNKGNFPGRFSGRQFSNSRSEMNVSTLELGDSALYLCASSLAGGLRETQYFGPGTRLLVL.